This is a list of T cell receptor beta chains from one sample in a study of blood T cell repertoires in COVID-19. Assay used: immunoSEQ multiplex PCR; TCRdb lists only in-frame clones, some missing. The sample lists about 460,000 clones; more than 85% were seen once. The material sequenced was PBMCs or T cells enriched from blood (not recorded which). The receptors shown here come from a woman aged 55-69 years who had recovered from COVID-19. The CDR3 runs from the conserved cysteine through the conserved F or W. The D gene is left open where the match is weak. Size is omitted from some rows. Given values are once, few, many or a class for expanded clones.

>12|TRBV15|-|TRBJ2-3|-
CALRGSTDTQYF
TGTGCCCTCCGGGGGAGCACAGATACGCAGTATTTT
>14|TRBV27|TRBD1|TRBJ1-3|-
CASSGTGKLNTIYF
TGTGCCAGCAGCGGGACAGGGAAACTGAACACCATATATTTT
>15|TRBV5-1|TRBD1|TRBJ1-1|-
CASSLEGQGGTEAFF
TGCGCCAGCAGCCTGGAGGGACAGGGCGGCACTGAAGCTTTCTTT
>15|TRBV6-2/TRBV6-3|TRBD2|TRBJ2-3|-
CASSPTGRAADTQYF
TGTGCCAGCAGCCCGACGGGGAGGGCGGCAGATACGCAGTATTTT
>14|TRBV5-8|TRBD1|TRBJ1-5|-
CASSTRQGHQPQHF
TGTGCCAGCAGCACTCGACAGGGCCATCAGCCCCAGCATTTT
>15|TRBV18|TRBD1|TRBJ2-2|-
CASSGTATNTGELFF
TGTGCCAGCTCGGGGACAGCGACGAACACCGGGGAGCTGTTTTTT
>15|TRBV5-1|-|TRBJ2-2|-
CASSLDVGVGGELFF
TGCGCCAGCAGCTTGGACGTCGGGGTGGGCGGGGAGCTGTTTTTT
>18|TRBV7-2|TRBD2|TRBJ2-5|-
CASSSPGLAENLQETQYF
TGTGCCAGCAGCTCCCCGGGACTAGCGGAGAACCTTCAAGAGACCCAGTACTTC
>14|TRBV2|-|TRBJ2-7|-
CASSAEGGPSEQYF
TGTGCCAGCAGTGCGGAGGGGGGGCCTAGCGAGCAGTACTTC
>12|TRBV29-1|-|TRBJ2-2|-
CSVDRNTGELFF
TGCAGCGTTGATAGGAACACCGGGGAGCTGTTTTTT
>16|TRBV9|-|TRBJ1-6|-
CASSRGRSSYNSPLHF
TGTGCCAGCAGTCGGGGAAGGAGCTCCTATAATTCACCCCTCCACTTT
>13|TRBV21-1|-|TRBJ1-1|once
CAPGAVEGTEAFF
TGTGCCCCCGGGGCGGTGGAGGGCACTGAAGCTTTCTTT
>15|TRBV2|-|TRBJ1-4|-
CASRADRTTNEKLFF
TGTGCCAGCAGGGCGGACAGAACAACTAATGAAAAACTGTTTTTT
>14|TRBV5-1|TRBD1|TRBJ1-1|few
CASSYGQGNTEAFF
TGCGCCAGCAGCTATGGACAGGGGAACACTGAAGCTTTCTTT
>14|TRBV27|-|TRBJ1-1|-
CASSEGFENTEAFF
TGTGCCAGCAGTGAGGGTTTTGAGAACACTGAAGCTTTCTTT
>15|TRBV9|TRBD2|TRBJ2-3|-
CASSVAAGGGDTQYF
TGTGCCAGCAGCGTAGCAGCGGGGGGCGGAGATACGCAGTATTTT
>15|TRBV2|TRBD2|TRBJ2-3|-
CASSGVAGSTDTQYF
TGTGCCAGCAGTGGGGTAGCGGGGAGCACAGATACGCAGTATTTT
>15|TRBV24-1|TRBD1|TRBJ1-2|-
CATSDPSQGADGYTF
TGTGCCACCAGTGATCCCTCACAGGGGGCAGATGGCTACACCTTC
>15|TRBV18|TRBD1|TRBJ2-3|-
CASSLGQGLLDTQYF
TGTGCCAGCTCACTAGGACAGGGCCTCCTTGATACGCAGTATTTT
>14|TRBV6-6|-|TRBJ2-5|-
CASSYSRLQETQYF
TGTGCCAGCAGTTACTCGAGACTACAAGAGACCCAGTACTTC
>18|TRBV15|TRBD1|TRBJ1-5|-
CATSRVMDRERGNQPQHF
TGTGCCACCAGCAGAGTTATGGACAGGGAGCGGGGCAATCAGCCCCAGCATTTT
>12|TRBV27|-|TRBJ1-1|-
CASSPGGTEAFF
TGTGCCAGCAGTCCCGGGGGAACTGAAGCTTTCTTT
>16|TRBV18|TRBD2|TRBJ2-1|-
CASSPSLAGGHGEQFF
TGTGCCAGCTCCCCCTCGTTAGCGGGGGGGCACGGTGAGCAGTTCTTC
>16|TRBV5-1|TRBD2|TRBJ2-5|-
CASSLSGGSSGETQYF
TGCGCCAGCAGCTTAAGCGGGGGGAGTTCTGGAGAGACCCAGTACTTC
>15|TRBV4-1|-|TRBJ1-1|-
CASSQISVGSTEAFF
TGCGCCAGCAGCCAAATCAGTGTGGGGAGCACTGAAGCTTTCTTT
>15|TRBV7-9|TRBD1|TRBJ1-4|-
CASSPGQGIWEKLFF
TGTGCCAGCAGCCCGGGACAGGGGATTTGGGAAAAACTGTTTTTT
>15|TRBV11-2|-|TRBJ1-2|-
CASSTSGESNYGYTF
TGTGCCAGCAGCACGTCAGGGGAGTCGAACTATGGCTACACCTTC
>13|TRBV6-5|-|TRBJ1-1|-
CASSPGKNTEAFF
TGTGCCAGCTCTCCGGGAAAAAACACTGAAGCTTTCTTT
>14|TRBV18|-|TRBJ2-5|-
CASSPKGSQETQYF
TGTGCCAGCTCACCTAAGGGGTCACAAGAGACCCAGTACTTC
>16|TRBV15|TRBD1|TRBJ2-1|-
CATFHLPDRGGNEQFF
TGTGCCACCTTTCATCTTCCGGACAGGGGGGGCAATGAGCAGTTCTTC
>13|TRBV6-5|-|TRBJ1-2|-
CASSTGGRYGYTF
TGTGCCAGCAGCACGGGGGGCAGGTATGGCTACACCTTC
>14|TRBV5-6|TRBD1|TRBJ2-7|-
CASKLIRTGDEQYF
TGTGCCAGCAAATTAATCCGGACAGGGGACGAGCAGTACTTC
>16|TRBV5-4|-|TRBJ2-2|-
CASSLGGLGGTGELFF
TGTGCCAGCAGCTTGGGAGGGTTAGGAGGCACCGGGGAGCTGTTTTTT
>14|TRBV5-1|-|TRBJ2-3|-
CASSLVAGTDTQYF
TGCGCCAGCAGCTTGGTGGCAGGGACAGATACGCAGTATTTT
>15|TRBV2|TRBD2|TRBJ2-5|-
CASSESYAPGGTQYF
TGTGCCAGCAGTGAGAGTTATGCCCCGGGGGGGACCCAGTACTTC
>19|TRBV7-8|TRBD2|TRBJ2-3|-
CASSLARTSGGASIDTQYF
TGTGCCAGCAGCTTAGCCCGGACTAGCGGGGGGGCCTCTATAGATACGCAGTATTTT
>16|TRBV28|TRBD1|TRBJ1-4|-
CASKATGARTNEKLFF
TGTGCCAGCAAGGCAACAGGGGCTAGGACTAATGAAAAACTGTTTTTT
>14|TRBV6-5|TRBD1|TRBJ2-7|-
CASTTGGGTYEQYF
TGTGCCAGCACGACAGGGGGGGGCACCTACGAGCAGTACTTC
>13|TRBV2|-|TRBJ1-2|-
CASSLELFYGYTF
TGTGCCAGCAGCCTAGAGCTCTTCTATGGCTACACCTTC
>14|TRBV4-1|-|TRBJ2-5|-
CASSQDGSGETQYF
TGCGCCAGCAGCCAAGATGGGAGCGGGGAGACCCAGTACTTC
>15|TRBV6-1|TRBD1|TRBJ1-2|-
CASSEGDRGTYGYTF
TGTGCCAGCAGTGAGGGGGACAGGGGGACCTATGGCTACACCTTC
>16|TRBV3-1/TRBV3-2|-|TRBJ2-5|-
CASSQDIGGGQETQYF
TGCGCCAGCAGCCAAGATATCGGGGGAGGTCAAGAGACCCAGTACTTC
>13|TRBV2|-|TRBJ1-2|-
CASKRTANYGYTF
TGTGCCAGCAAGAGGACAGCTAACTATGGCTACACCTTC
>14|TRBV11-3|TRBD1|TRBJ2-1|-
CASSFGTGADEQFF
TGTGCCAGCAGCTTTGGGACAGGGGCCGATGAGCAGTTCTTC
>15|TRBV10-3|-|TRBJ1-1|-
CASSRRHFDNTEAFF
TGTGCTTCATCAAGGCGGCACTTCGATAACACTGAAGCTTTCTTT
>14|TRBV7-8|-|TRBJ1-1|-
CASRIGGMNTEAFF
TGTGCCAGCAGGATTGGGGGCATGAACACTGAAGCTTTCTTT
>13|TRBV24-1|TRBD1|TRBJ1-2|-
CATSKGQADGYTF
TGTGCCACCAGTAAGGGACAGGCCGATGGCTACACCTTC
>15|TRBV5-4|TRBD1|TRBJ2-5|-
CASSPLGQGDETQYF
TGTGCCAGCAGCCCCTTAGGACAGGGTGATGAGACCCAGTACTTC
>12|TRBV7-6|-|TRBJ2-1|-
CASSLAWQGQFF
TGTGCCAGCAGCTTAGCGTGGCAGGGGCAGTTCTTC
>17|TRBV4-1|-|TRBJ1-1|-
CASSQGGPRALNTEAFF
TGCGCCAGCAGCCAAGGGGGCCCCCGCGCCTTGAACACTGAAGCTTTCTTT
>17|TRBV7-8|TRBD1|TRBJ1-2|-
CASSFRRSGQGIDGYTF
TGTGCCAGCAGCTTCCGAAGATCAGGACAGGGGATTGATGGCTACACCTTC
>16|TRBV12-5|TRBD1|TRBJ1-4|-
CASGLGTGATNEKLFF
TGTGCTAGTGGTTTGGGGACAGGGGCAACTAATGAAAAACTGTTTTTT
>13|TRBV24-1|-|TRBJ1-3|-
CATSDFRGNTIYF
TGTGCCACCAGTGATTTTCGGGGAAACACCATATATTTT
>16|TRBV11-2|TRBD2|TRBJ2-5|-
CASSLGLAGGEETQYF
TGTGCCAGCAGCTTAGGGCTAGCGGGGGGGGAAGAGACCCAGTACTTC
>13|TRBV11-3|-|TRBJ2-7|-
CASSLDRGYEQYF
TGTGCCAGCAGCTTAGACAGGGGTTACGAGCAGTACTTC